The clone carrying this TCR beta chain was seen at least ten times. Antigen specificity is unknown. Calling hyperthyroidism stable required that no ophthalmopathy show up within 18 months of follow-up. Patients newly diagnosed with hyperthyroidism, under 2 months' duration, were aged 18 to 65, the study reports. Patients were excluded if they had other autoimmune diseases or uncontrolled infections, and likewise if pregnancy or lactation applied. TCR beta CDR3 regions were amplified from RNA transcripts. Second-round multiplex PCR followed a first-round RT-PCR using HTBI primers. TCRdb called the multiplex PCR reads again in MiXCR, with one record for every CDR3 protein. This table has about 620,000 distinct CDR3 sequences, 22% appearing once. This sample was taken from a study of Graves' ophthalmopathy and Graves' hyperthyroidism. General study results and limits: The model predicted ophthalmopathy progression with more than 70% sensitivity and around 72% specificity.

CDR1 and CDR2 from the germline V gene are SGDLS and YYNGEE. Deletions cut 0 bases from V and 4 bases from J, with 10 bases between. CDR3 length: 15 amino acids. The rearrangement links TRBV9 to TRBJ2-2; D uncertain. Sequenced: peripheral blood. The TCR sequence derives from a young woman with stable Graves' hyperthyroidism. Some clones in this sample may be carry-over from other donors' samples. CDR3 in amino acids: CASSVDGLGTGELFF. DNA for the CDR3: TGTGCCAGCAGCGTAGATGGGTTAGGCACCGGGGAGCTGTTTTTT.